These 27 T cell receptor beta chains were sequenced from one sample in a study of cytomegalovirus exposure and HLA in healthy donors. PCR was performed using 60 Vbeta and 13 Jbeta primers. Here immunoSEQ multiplex PCR was the method, and the copy in TCRdb shows in-frame clones only, minus some. This table has 150,000 to 200,000 clones, roughly four fifths appearing once. The sample was PBMCs. The origin of the receptors is a woman in her thirties or forties in good health and CMV-seronegative.

The chain combines TRBV11-2 with TRBJ2-3, with D unresolved. Trimming pared 5 bases from V and 6 bases from J, leaving 6 bases between. Looked up from germline, CDR1 is SGHAT and CDR2 is FQNNGV. The CDR3 has 11 residues. As DNA, the CDR3 is TGTGCCAGCAGCCCCGGGGATACGCAGTATTTT. Translated: CASSPGDTQYF.

The chain couples TRBV11-3 to TRBJ2-1; 9 bases agree with TRBD1. The CDR3 runs 17 residues. Germline V gene data show CDR1 as SGHNT and CDR2 as YENEEA. Trimming at V came to 0 bases and at J to 0 bases, leaving 3 bases not matched to a gene. CDR3 nucleotide sequence: TGTGCCAGCAGCTTAGAATGGGGACAGGGCTCCTACAATGAGCAGTTCTTC. Its protein product is CASSLEWGQGSYNEQFF.

This clone has a single count. The V gene is TRBV30, the J gene TRBJ2-4; the D gene is possibly TRBD2 (5 bases). The CDR3 consists of 15 residues. The V end was cut by 2 bases, the J end by 9 bases, with 20 bases between. From germline, CDR1 is GTSNPN and CDR2 SVGIG (reference sequence). This CDR3 reads CAWSPSGPPGSIQYF. CDR3 coding DNA: TGTGCCTGGAGTCCATCTGGACCTCCGGGGAGCATTCAGTACTTC.

This chain joins TRBV7-9 and TRBJ2-3; 8 nucleotides match TRBD2. Germline values: CDR1 SEHNR, CDR2 FQNEAQ (reference sequence). J gave up 5 bases and V 5 bases, and 12 bases lay outside the gene matches. The CDR3 sequence is 16 residues long. CDR3 sequence (DNA): TGTGCCAGCAGCCTACGTGGAGCGGGAGTTGGAGATACGCAGTATTTT. Protein product: CASSLRGAGVGDTQYF.

The J gene is TRBJ2-3, the V gene TRBV6-5; tentative D call: TRBD1 (5 bases). In germline, CDR1 is MNHEY, CDR2 SVGAGI. The CDR3 runs 14 residues. V lost 6 bases and J lost 2, with 12 bases in between. The CDR3 region is CASSSPGITDTQYF. Written as DNA, the CDR3 is TGTGCCAGCAGCTCCCCAGGGATCACAGATACGCAGTATTTT.

The chain employs TRBV4-1 and TRBJ2-1, with 8 bases lining up with TRBD2. Germline values: CDR1 MGHRA, CDR2 YSYEKL. Germline trimming cut 1 base from V and 12 bases from J; bases unmatched to any gene: 8. This CDR3 comprises 14 residues. The DNA for the CDR3 is TGCGCCAGCAGCCAAGGGGAACTAGCGGTTTGGCAGTTCTTC. Translating it yields CASSQGELAVWQFF.

The chain has TRBV5-1 and TRBJ2-1; D perhaps matches TRBD2 (6 bases). V was cut by 0 bases and J by 10 bases, with 17 bases left in between. CDR1 is SGHRS and CDR2 is YFSETQ in the germline V gene. The CDR3 length is 15 residues. The CDR3 DNA sequence: TGCGCCAGCAGCTTGGGAGGATCCCTAGCGTACGAGCAGTTCTTC. It specifies CASSLGGSLAYEQFF. Full variable domain (missing parts from reference TRBV5-1 and TRBJ2-1): KAGVTQTPRYLIKTRGQQVTLSCSPISGHRSVSWYQQTPGQGLQFLFEYFSETQRNKGNFPGRFSGRQFSNSRSEMNVSTLELGDSALYLCASSLGGSLAYEQFFGPGTRLTVL.

This clone was observed a few times. This sequence joins TRBV6-6 and TRBJ2-3, with no clear D. Deletions cut 9 bases from V and 6 bases from J, with 13 bases between. The CDR3 runs 12 residues. Germline lookup yields CDR1 MNHNY and CDR2 SVGAGI (reference sequence). This chain's CDR3 is CASSGQADTQYF. Here the CDR3 DNA reads TGTGCCAGTTCAGGTCAGGCGGATACGCAGTATTTT.

The CDR3 sequence is CATRDRPSGGLNLRYTYEQYF. CDR3 sequence (DNA): TGCGCCACACGGGACAGGCCCTCGGGGGGTTTGAACCTACGATATACCTACGAGCAGTACTTC. This sequence joins TRBV10-1 and TRBJ2-7; TRBD1 is a possible D gene (8 bases). This CDR3 has 21 amino acids. Germline V CDR1 and CDR2: WNHNN, SYGVQD (reference sequence). Trimming cost V 10 bases and J 2 bases, with 39 bases left between them.

The chain carries TRBV7-9 and TRBJ2-3, with D hard to call. Germline V gene sequence: CDR1 SEHNR, CDR2 FQNEAQ (reference sequence). The CDR3 has 14 amino acids. Trimming removed 1 base from V and 2 bases from J, with 7 bases in between. The CDR3 sequence: CASSLGAHTDTQYF. In DNA, the CDR3 is TGTGCCAGCAGCTTAGGGGCACACACAGATACGCAGTATTTT.

The chain recombines TRBV5-1 with TRBJ2-1; 9 bases line up with TRBD2. Looked up from germline, CDR1 is SGHRS and CDR2 is YFSETQ. The V gene end was trimmed by 1 base and the J gene end by 9 bases; junction bases not matched to a gene: 11. The CDR3 sequence is 16 residues long. The CDR3 DNA is TGCGCCAGCAGCTTGCAAGAGCTAGCGGGGAATCGTGAGCAGTTCTTC. Its translation is CASSLQELAGNREQFF.

The chain is built from TRBV2 and TRBJ1-1; D gene ambiguous. CDR1 is SNHLY, CDR2 FYNNEI, per germline. The V end was cut by 8 bases, the J end by 2 bases, with 15 bases between. This CDR3 comprises 14 residues. Here the CDR3 reads CASGGSGSNTEAFF. In DNA form, the CDR3 reads TGTGCCAGCGGAGGGAGCGGGAGCAACACTGAAGCTTTCTTT.

The V call is TRBV30, the J call TRBJ2-1, with a possible D match to TRBD2 (5 bases). With 2 bases removed from V and 4 bases from J, the gap between germline ends came to 9 bases. Germline V gives CDR1 GTSNPN, CDR2 SVGIG (reference sequence). The CDR3 sequence is 13 residues long. CDR3 protein: CAWSTGDYNEQFF. CDR3 DNA sequence: TGTGCCTGGAGTACCGGGGATTACAATGAGCAGTTCTTC.

The J gene is TRBJ2-5, the V gene TRBV9; 10 bases map to TRBD2. After removal of 4 bases from V and 4 bases from J, the junction contained 16 bases not matched to a gene. CDR1 is SGDLS and CDR2 is YYNGEE in the germline V gene. The CDR3 runs to 18 residues. CDR3 DNA sequence: TGTGCCAGCAGCTCCGAGGGAGGAGCGGGAGGGCCAGCAGAGACCCAGTACTTC. It encodes CASSSEGGAGGPAETQYF.

This clone was recorded a few times. The chain recombines TRBV5-4 with TRBJ2-3; no definite D call. CDR1 is SGHNT and CDR2 is YYREEE in the germline V gene (reference sequence). CDR3 length: 14 residues. Trimming cost V 7 bases and J 4 bases, with 16 bases left between them. This CDR3 is CASRSERSSDTQYF. The CDR3 nucleotides are TGTGCCAGCCGCTCGGAGCGCTCGTCAGATACGCAGTATTTT.

V and J are TRBV13 and TRBJ2-5, with 11 nucleotides matching TRBD2. The germline CDR1 and CDR2 sequences are PRHDT and FYEKMQ (reference sequence). V lost 5 bases to trimming and J lost 5 bases; unmatched junction nucleotides: 16. The length of the CDR3 is 18 residues. The CDR3 DNA is TGTGCCAGCAGCCGGGGGATAGCGGGGGGGAAGATGGAGGAGACCCAGTACTTC. It codes for CASSRGIAGGKMEETQYF.

This rearrangement joins TRBV7-8 to TRBJ2-5, with D unclear. The CDR3 is 14 residues long. Germline V gives CDR1 SGHVS, CDR2 FQNEAQ. The V and J ends lost 2 bases and 1 base respectively, with 8 bases between them. CDR3 nucleotides: TGTGCCAGCAGCTTAAATCGCGTCCAAGAGACCCAGTACTTC. It is translated as CASSLNRVQETQYF.

The rearrangement joins TRBV9 to TRBJ2-3; 15 bases fit TRBD2. The CDR3 spans 16 residues. The junction had 5 bases not matched to a gene; V was cut back by 2 bases and J by 7 bases. Germline V lookup: CDR1 SGDLS, CDR2 YYNGEE. CDR3: CASSVGLAGGVNTQYF. The CDR3, as DNA: TGTGCCAGCAGCGTTGGACTAGCGGGAGGGGTAAATACGCAGTATTTT.

The chain uses TRBV7-9 and TRBJ2-3, with 10 bases fitting TRBD2. This CDR3 comprises 15 residues. V lost 5 bases, J lost 2 bases, and 4 bases stayed unmatched. In germline, CDR1 is SEHNR, CDR2 FQNEAQ (reference sequence). CDR3 in amino acids: CASSGAGGYTDTQYF. The CDR3 bases are TGTGCCAGCAGCGGAGCGGGAGGGTACACAGATACGCAGTATTTT.

The chain has TRBV27 and TRBJ2-1; 8 bases line up with TRBD1. CDR1 and CDR2 (germline): MNHEY, SMNVEV (reference sequence). The CDR3 is 15 amino acids. J lost 8 bases, V lost 6 bases, and 12 bases had no gene match. CDR3 sequence: CASSMQGAQWDEQFF. For the CDR3, the DNA is TGTGCCAGCAGCATGCAGGGGGCGCAATGGGATGAGCAGTTCTTC.

This chain uses TRBV11-1 with TRBJ2-7; TRBD2 matches at 8 bases. The V gene's germline CDR1 is SGHAT and CDR2 FQDESV (reference sequence). The V and J ends lost 3 bases and 1 base, in that order; junction bases with no gene match: 11. CDR3 size: 17 residues. CDR3 residues: CASSFSTRGGRSYEQYF. The CDR3 bases are TGTGCCAGCAGCTTCTCCACCCGTGGCGGGAGGTCCTACGAGCAGTACTTC.

This clone was picked up a small number of times. The rearrangement links TRBV6-1 to TRBJ2-3; 7 nucleotides match TRBD2. Germline CDR1 is MNHNS and CDR2 is SASEGT. The CDR3 loop spans 14 amino acids. Trimming cost V 10 bases and J 0 bases; bases outside gene matches: 7. The CDR3 reads CATLSGISTDTQYF. The CDR3 DNA follows: TGTGCCACCCTAAGCGGGATTAGCACAGATACGCAGTATTTT.

The CDR3 DNA reads TGTGCCAGCAGGTCCGTTACCTACGAGCAGTACTTC. Translated, it gives CASRSVTYEQYF. V and J are TRBV6-1 and TRBJ2-7; no firm D call. The length of the CDR3 is 12 residues. From germline, CDR1 is MNHNS and CDR2 SASEGT. V was trimmed by 6 bases and J by 2 bases, leaving 8 bases between them.

The chain is built from TRBV4-1 and TRBJ2-7, with D tentatively TRBD2 (6 bases). Per germline, CDR1 MGHRA and CDR2 YSYEKL. The CDR3 is 15 amino acids. Trimming left V 4 bases short and J 3 bases short, with 16 bases between. The CDR3 loop is CASSRDRDSFYEQYF. The CDR3 DNA reads TGCGCCAGCAGCCGGGACCGGGACTCCTTCTACGAGCAGTACTTC.

The chain is built from TRBV6-1 and TRBJ1-1; D perhaps matches TRBD1 (5 bases). The V end was cut by 10 bases, the J end by 1 base, with 13 bases between. This CDR3 is built from 13 residues. Germline CDR1 and CDR2: MNHNS and SASEGT. This chain's CDR3 is CATRTPWNTEAFF. The DNA of the CDR3 is TGTGCCACCCGGACACCCTGGAACACTGAAGCTTTCTTT.

CDR3 region: CASSLRAGNEQFF. The CDR3 DNA is TGCGCCAGCAGCTTGCGGGCGGGCAATGAGCAGTTCTTC. The rearrangement uses TRBV5-1 and TRBJ2-1; tentative D call: TRBD2 (5 bases). Germline loops: CDR1 SGHRS, CDR2 YFSETQ. Trimming took off 1 base at V and 6 bases at J, with 8 bases between the two ends. The length of the CDR3 is 13 residues.

This clone has just one count. The chain combines TRBV19 with TRBJ1-5; D not certain. V lost 3 bases, J lost 6 bases, and 9 bases lay in between. Germline V gene sequence: CDR1 LNHDA, CDR2 SQIVND (reference sequence). This CDR3 is 13 amino acids long. The DNA of the CDR3 is TGTGCCAGTAGTATGCGGGTCAGTCAGCCCCAGCATTTT. Translated, it gives CASSMRVSQPQHF.